This T cell receptor (beta chain) was retrieved from a study of blood T cell repertoires in COVID-19. Overall study: Some COVID-19 samples were acute and others convalescent; all came from the United States, Italy and Spain.

The Seattle patients, enrolled during active infection, were followed longitudinally. With 4 bases clipped from V and 0 bases from J, the junction kept 3 bases outside the gene matches. Germline V gene lookup returns CDR1 LGHNA and CDR2 YNFKEQ. This CDR3 spans 15 amino acids. Original analysis: Nucleated cell number was recorded as an estimate derived from reference gene primer amplification. Assay used: immunoSEQ multiplex PCR; TCRdb lists only in-frame clones, some missing. V and J calls and clone size follow that table, whereas D and trimming were derived from the DNA. The data contain roughly 200,000 clones, roughly 88% of them singletons.

Sequenced: peripheral blood. The V call is TRBV4-2, the J call TRBJ2-3; 8 bases map to TRBD2. This sequence was found in a man between 50 and 59 years old with COVID-19, enrolled during active disease. CDR3 sequence: CASSRRLASTDTQYF. CDR3 in DNA: TGTGCCAGCAGCCGTCGACTAGCGAGCACAGATACGCAGTATTTT.